Listed here is a single TCR beta chain. Its target is unknown. The sample originates from a study of cytomegalovirus exposure and HLA in healthy donors. Study overall: Genetic ancestry analysis placed around 76% of the 350 to 500 donors that were genotyped in the Caucasian-associated cluster. Study-wide results and caveats: According to the study, roughly 160 TCR beta chains were cytomegalovirus-associated.

PCR amplification relied on 60 Vbeta primers (plus 13 Jbeta primers). The protocol was immunoSEQ multiplex PCR, while the TCRdb copy is restricted to in-frame clones and leaves out a portion. Among roughly 150,000 clones listed, almost 80% were seen once. Healthy donors of bone marrow made up the group. Sequenced material: PBMCs. This TCR derives from a male donor in good health and CMV-seronegative.

DNA of the CDR3: TGTGCCAGTAGTATAAGGGCAGGGCTGAACACTGAAGCTTTCTTT. Its protein product is CASSIRAGLNTEAFF. V usage is TRBV19 and J usage is TRBJ1-1; tentatively, D is TRBD1 (5 bases). Trimming shortened V by 2 bases and J by 0 bases, and 10 bases separated the two germline ends. The CDR3 has 15 residues. Germline V CDR1 and CDR2: LNHDA, SQIVND (reference sequence).